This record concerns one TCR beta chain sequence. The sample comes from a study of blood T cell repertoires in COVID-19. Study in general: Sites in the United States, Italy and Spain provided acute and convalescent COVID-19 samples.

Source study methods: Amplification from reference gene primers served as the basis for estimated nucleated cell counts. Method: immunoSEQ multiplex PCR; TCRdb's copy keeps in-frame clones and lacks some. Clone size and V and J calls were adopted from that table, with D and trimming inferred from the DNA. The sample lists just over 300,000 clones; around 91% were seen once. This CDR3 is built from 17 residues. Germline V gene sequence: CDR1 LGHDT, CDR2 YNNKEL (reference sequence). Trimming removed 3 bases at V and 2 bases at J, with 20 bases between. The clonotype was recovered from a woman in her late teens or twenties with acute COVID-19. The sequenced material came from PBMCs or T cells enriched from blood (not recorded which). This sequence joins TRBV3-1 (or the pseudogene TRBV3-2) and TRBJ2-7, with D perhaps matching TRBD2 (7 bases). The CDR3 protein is CASSHQGGGPSTYEQYF. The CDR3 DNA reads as TGTGCCAGCAGCCACCAAGGGGGGGGACCGAGTACCTACGAGCAGTACTTC.